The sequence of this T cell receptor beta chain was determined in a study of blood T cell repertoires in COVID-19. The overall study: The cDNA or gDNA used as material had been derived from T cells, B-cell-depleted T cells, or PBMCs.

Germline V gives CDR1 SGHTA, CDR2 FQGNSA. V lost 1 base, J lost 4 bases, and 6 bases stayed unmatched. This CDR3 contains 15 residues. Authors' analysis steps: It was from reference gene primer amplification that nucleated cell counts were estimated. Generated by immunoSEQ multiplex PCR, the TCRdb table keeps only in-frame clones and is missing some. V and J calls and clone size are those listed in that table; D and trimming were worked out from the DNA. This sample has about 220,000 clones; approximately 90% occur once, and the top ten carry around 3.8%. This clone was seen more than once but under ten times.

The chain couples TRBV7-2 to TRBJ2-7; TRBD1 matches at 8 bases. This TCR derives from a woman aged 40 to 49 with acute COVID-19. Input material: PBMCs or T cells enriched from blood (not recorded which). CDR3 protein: CASSLGTQGAYEQYF. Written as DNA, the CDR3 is TGTGCCAGCAGCTTAGGGACCCAGGGGGCGTACGAGCAGTACTTC.